The sequence of this T cell receptor (beta chain) was determined in a study of blood T cell repertoires in COVID-19. Study details: Sources were T cells, B-cell-depleted T cells, or PBMCs; the material itself was cDNA or gDNA.

This clone was seen only a few times. Source study methods: It was from reference gene primer amplification that nucleated cell counts were estimated. Sequenced by immunoSEQ multiplex PCR; TCRdb stores in-frame clones only, minus some. The D gene and trimming were derived from the DNA, and the V and J assignments and clone size from that table. The sample records some 200,000 clones, approximately 79% being singletons. V was shortened by 4 bases and J by 0 bases, with 16 bases between the two germline ends. CDR1 and CDR2 (germline): SGHVS, FQNEAQ. The CDR3 sequence is 16 residues long. The chain joins TRBV7-8 to TRBJ2-7; possibly TRBD2 for D (5 bases). Sequencing input: peripheral blood. This TCR came from a man under 40 with active or convalescent COVID-19. CDR3 in amino acids: CASSSLLNSVSYEQYF. The CDR3 coding sequence is TGTGCCAGCAGCTCCCTCTTAAATAGCGTCTCCTACGAGCAGTACTTC.